Below, 20 T cell receptor beta chains from the same sample are listed, as sequenced in a study of shared clonotypes between healthy human individuals. Profiling relied on immunoSEQ multiplex PCR, and the TCRdb table lists in-frame clones only, not all of them. This sample has roughly 2.1 million clones, with 93% found just once. Terminally differentiated effector memory CD45RA+ cells were excluded from the naive CD8 cells, which were CD45RO-negative and positively selected for CCR7. The sample was naive CD8+ T cells from PBMCs. All receptors derive from a man aged 18 to 29 in good health. Some clones in this sample may be carry-over from other donors' samples.

V and J are TRBV27 and TRBJ2-5; either TRBD1 or TRBD2 may fit D (5 bases each). The V end was cut by 2 bases, the J end by 3 bases, with 13 bases between. CDR1 MNHEY and CDR2 SMNVEV come from the germline V gene (reference sequence). This CDR3 region has 15 residues. This CDR3 is CASSLRGDREETQYF. The DNA for the CDR3 is TGTGCCAGCAGTTTAAGAGGGGACCGAGAAGAGACCCAGTACTTC.

This clone showed up just once. This rearrangement joins TRBV7-7 to TRBJ2-7; D call uncertain. Germline lookup yields CDR1 SSHAT and CDR2 FNYEAQ (reference sequence). The CDR3 covers 13 residues. The V and J ends lost 3 bases and 3 bases respectively, with 9 bases between them. The CDR3 coding sequence is TGTGCCAGCAGCTTGGGTGAGGTCTACGAGCAGTACTTC. This gives the protein CASSLGEVYEQYF. Full variable domain (outside the CDR3, taken from reference TRBV7-7 and TRBJ2-7): GAGVSQSPRYKVTKRGQDVTLRCDPISSHATLYWYQQALGQGPEFLTYFNYEAQPDKSGLPSDRFSAERPEGSISTLTIQRTEQRDSAMYRCASSLGEVYEQYFGPGTRLTVT.

V and J are TRBV28 and TRBJ2-7, with a possible D match to TRBD1 (5 bases). This CDR3 region has 13 residues. V was pared by 6 bases and J by 3 bases, with 12 bases between. Germline V gene sequence: CDR1 MDHEN, CDR2 SYDVKM. This CDR3 reads CASSLVQGYEQYF. CDR3 coding DNA: TGTGCCAGCAGCCTCGTCCAGGGCTACGAGCAGTACTTC.

The V and J genes are TRBV28 and TRBJ2-7, with D unclear. Trimming pared 2 bases from V and 5 bases from J, leaving 10 bases between. Germline lookup yields CDR1 MDHEN and CDR2 SYDVKM. The CDR3 covers 13 residues. In nucleotides, the CDR3 is TGTGCCAGCAGTTTAGGTATATCCCACGAGCAGTACTTC. As protein: CASSLGISHEQYF.

The J gene is TRBJ1-2, the V gene TRBV29-1, with D maybe TRBD1 (6 bases). There are 14 residues in the CDR3. Looked up from germline, CDR1 is SQVTM and CDR2 is ANQGSEA. Between the trimmed V and J ends, which lost 2 bases and 7 bases, there was a span of 17 bases. This CDR3 is CSVEKGGNLGGYTF. The CDR3, as DNA: TGCAGCGTTGAAAAGGGGGGCAATTTGGGTGGCTACACCTTC.

This chain uses TRBV27 with TRBJ1-5; D is possibly TRBD1 (5 bases). V was pared by 3 bases and J by 9 bases, with 12 bases between. The germline CDR1 and CDR2 sequences are MNHEY and SMNVEV (reference sequence). The CDR3 length is 13 residues. CDR3 bases: TGTGCCAGCAGTTTGTCCGACAGTCGGCCCCAGCATTTT. Translated: CASSLSDSRPQHF.

The rearrangement uses TRBV7-8 and TRBJ2-2, with TRBD1 matching over 9 bases. V dropped 5 bases and J dropped 3; count of bases not matched to a gene: 10. CDR3 length: 17 amino acids. Germline CDR1 is SGHVS and CDR2 is FQNEAQ. The CDR3 loop reads CASSPMDRGLYTGELFF. The CDR3 DNA reads as TGTGCCAGCAGCCCGATGGACAGGGGCCTATACACCGGGGAGCTGTTTTTT.

A remark on this clone: Mismatch with germline at one junction end may stem from a read error. The chain uses TRBV29-1 and TRBJ2-3; no firm D call. This CDR3 has 13 amino acids. CDR1 is SQVTM and CDR2 is ANQGSEA in the germline V gene. The CDR3, as DNA: TGCAGCGTAGAAGAGGAGAATTCGGATACGCAGTATTTT. It encodes CSVEEENSDTQYF.

Of note for this clone: Other DNA sequences in the same sample also yield this CDR3. The gene calls are TRBV27 and TRBJ2-3; TRBD1 might be the D (5 bases). From germline, CDR1 is MNHEY and CDR2 SMNVEV (reference sequence). The CDR3 has 14 residues. Trimming removed 1 base at V and 5 bases at J, with 10 bases between. CDR3 in DNA: TGTGCCAGCAGTTTATTAAGGGGATTAGATACGCAGTATTTT. It translates to CASSLLRGLDTQYF.

The chain has TRBV28 and TRBJ1-2; D gene unclear. Germline V CDR1 and CDR2: MDHEN, SYDVKM. The CDR3 sequence is 12 residues long. The V and J ends lost 3 bases and 6 bases respectively, with 8 bases between them. In DNA form, the CDR3 reads TGTGCCAGCAGTTTTCCGCAACATGGCTACACCTTC. Protein: CASSFPQHGYTF.

This chain links TRBV27 with TRBJ2-5; TRBD2 aligns across 7 bases. The CDR3 length is 15 residues. Germline CDR1 reads MNHEY; CDR2 reads SMNVEV (reference sequence). The V segment lost 1 base and the J segment 4 bases; nucleotides outside the gene matches: 6. The CDR3 region is CASSLWGGGAETQYF. The DNA for the CDR3 is TGTGCCAGCAGTTTATGGGGGGGAGGGGCAGAGACCCAGTACTTC.

V and J are TRBV5-8 and TRBJ2-7; TRBD1 matches at 8 bases. The CDR3 is 18 amino acids. Germline V gene data show CDR1 as SGHTS and CDR2 as YDEGEE. The trim removed 1 base at V and 7 bases at J, leaving 19 bases unmatched. CDR3 protein: CASSLRASGDRSLGEQYF. CDR3 in DNA: TGTGCCAGCAGCTTGAGGGCGTCAGGGGACAGGTCCCTCGGAGAGCAGTACTTC.

This rearrangement joins TRBV19 to TRBJ1-2, with D uncertain. Trimming removed 1 base from V and 4 bases from J, with 10 bases in between. Germline V lookup: CDR1 LNHDA, CDR2 SQIVND (reference sequence). The CDR3 extends over 14 amino acids. For the CDR3, the DNA is TGTGCCAGTAGTATAGCGGCAGCGCTCTATGGCTACACCTTC. Translating it yields CASSIAAALYGYTF. The complete variable domain, with remaining parts taken from reference TRBV19 and TRBJ1-2, reads DGGITQSPKYLFRKEGQNVTLSCEQNLNHDAMYWYRQDPGQGLRLIYYSQIVNDFQKGDIAEGYSVSREKKESFPLTVTSAQKNPTAFYLCASSIAAALYGYTFGSGTRLTVV.

CDR3 amino acids: CAWIPGESEWGEQYF. Here the CDR3 DNA reads TGTGCCTGGATCCCAGGGGAGTCCGAATGGGGCGAGCAGTACTTC. The chain links TRBV30 to TRBJ2-7, with a tentative D call TRBD1 (6 bases). Germline lookup yields CDR1 GTSNPN and CDR2 SVGIG (reference sequence). The CDR3 runs 15 residues. V was clipped by 4 bases and J by 6 bases, with 22 bases between them.

This rearrangement joins TRBV9 to TRBJ2-1, with no clear D. There are 12 residues in the CDR3. V was trimmed by 3 bases and J by 5 bases, leaving 6 bases between them. The germline CDR1 and CDR2 sequences are SGDLS and YYNGEE. In DNA form, the CDR3 reads TGTGCCAGCAGCGGGATACACAATGAGCAGTTCTTC. This translates into CASSGIHNEQFF.

The V and J genes are TRBV27 and TRBJ1-1; D not resolved. Trimming cost V 2 bases and J 6 bases, with 10 bases left between them. CDR1 MNHEY and CDR2 SMNVEV come from the germline V gene (reference sequence). The CDR3 runs 13 residues. The CDR3 sequence is CASSLKVWAEAFF. The CDR3 nucleotides are TGTGCCAGCAGTTTAAAAGTCTGGGCTGAAGCTTTCTTT.

This chain links TRBV7-9 with TRBJ1-1, with D tentatively TRBD1 (6 bases). Germline-derived CDR1 and CDR2 are SEHNR and FQNEAQ (reference sequence). The CDR3 is 14 amino acids. With 5 bases removed from V and 11 bases from J, the gap between germline ends came to 21 bases. Here the CDR3 reads CASSTPTRPGVAFF. The CDR3 DNA reads TGTGCCAGCAGCACCCCGACGCGACCAGGGGTGGCTTTCTTT.

The V gene is TRBV5-1, the J gene TRBJ2-7; 7 bases align to TRBD2. This CDR3 is built from 15 residues. CDR1 is SGHRS, CDR2 YFSETQ, per germline. J lost 5 bases, V lost 7 bases, and 15 bases had no gene match. The CDR3, as DNA: TGCGCCAGCCGCCCCTCTTATAGGACTAGAAACGAGCAGTACTTC. Translation gives CASRPSYRTRNEQYF.

The CDR3 region is CASSFWRNEQFF. CDR3 nucleotides: TGTGCCAGCAGTTTCTGGAGGAATGAGCAGTTCTTC. This sequence joins TRBV28 and TRBJ2-1, with a possible D match to TRBD2 (5 bases). The CDR3 runs 12 residues. The V and J ends lost 3 bases and 7 bases respectively, with 7 bases between them. The V gene's germline CDR1 is MDHEN and CDR2 SYDVKM.

The CDR3, as DNA: TGTGCCAGCAGCGCCCTAAATTCGGGCTACACCTTC. Translated: CASSALNSGYTF. The chain carries TRBV9 and TRBJ1-2; D is ambiguous. CDR3 length equals 12 residues. V dropped 3 bases and J dropped 8 bases, with 11 bases sitting between them. The germline V gene encodes CDR1 SGDLS and CDR2 YYNGEE.